This entry describes one T cell receptor (beta chain). The PCR ran on 60 Vbeta and 13 Jbeta primers. Produced via immunoSEQ multiplex PCR; TCRdb's table is partial and in-frame only. The data contain 150,000 or so clones, approximately 71% of them singletons. Trimming removed 2 bases from V and 0 bases from J, with 11 bases in between. In germline, CDR1 is GTSNPN, CDR2 SVGIG (reference sequence). This CDR3 is 15 amino acids long. The data stem from a study of cytomegalovirus exposure and HLA in healthy donors. This clonotype was sampled from a girl aged 10 to 17 in good health and CMV-seronegative. The chain has TRBV30 and TRBJ1-5; TRBD1 is a possible D gene (6 bases). Sequencing input: PBMCs. CDR3 sequence reads: CAWSSQGYSNQPQHF. CDR3 bases: TGTGCCTGGAGTTCACAGGGATATAGCAATCAGCCCCAGCATTTT.